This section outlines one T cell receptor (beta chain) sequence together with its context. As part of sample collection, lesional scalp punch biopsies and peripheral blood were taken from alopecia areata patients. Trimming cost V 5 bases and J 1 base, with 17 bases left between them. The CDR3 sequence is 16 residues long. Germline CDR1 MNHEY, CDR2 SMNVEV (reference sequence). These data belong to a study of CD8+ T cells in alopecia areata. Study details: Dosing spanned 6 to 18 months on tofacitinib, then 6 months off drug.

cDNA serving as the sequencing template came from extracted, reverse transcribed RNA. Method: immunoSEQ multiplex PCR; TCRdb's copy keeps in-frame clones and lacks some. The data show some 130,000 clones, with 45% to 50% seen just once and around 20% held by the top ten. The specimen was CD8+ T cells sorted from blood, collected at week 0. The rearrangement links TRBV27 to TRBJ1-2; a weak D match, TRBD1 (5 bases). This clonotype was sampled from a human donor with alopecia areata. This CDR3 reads CASSPSSGELNYGYTF. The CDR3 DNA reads TGTGCCAGCAGTCCCTCCTCGGGGGAACTTAACTATGGCTACACCTTC.